Shown below are 27 T cell receptor beta chains from a single sample sequenced in a study of blood T cells in healthy people across ages. Next came a second PCR, run for roughly 6 to 11 cycles, which used a sample-barcoded 5' primer along with a J-beta primer mix. Each CDR3 protein is one row after TCRdb ran MiXCR on the 5' RACE reads. This table has about 1.4 million distinct CDR3 sequences, 59% appearing once. The sequenced material came from blood. The origin of the receptors is a young man in good health.

The CDR3 nucleotides read TGTGCCAGCACCCGCAGGGACAACTCCTACGAGCAGTACTTC. Its protein is CASTRRDNSYEQYF. This chain uses TRBV9 with TRBJ2-7, with a tentative D call TRBD1 (6 bases). Trimming pared 6 bases from V and 0 bases from J, leaving 13 bases between. From germline, CDR1 is SGDLS and CDR2 YYNGEE. The CDR3 length is 14 residues.

The gene calls are TRBV7-9 and TRBJ2-7; weak D call: TRBD1 (7 bases). V lost 4 bases and J 3 bases, leaving 28 bases between the germline ends. The CDR3 contains 19 residues. Per germline, CDR1 SEHNR and CDR2 FQNEAQ (reference sequence). In DNA form, the CDR3 reads TGTGCCAGCAGCTCTCCCCTAACACCGAGGACGGGGGACAGCTACGAGCAGTACTTC. This gives the protein CASSSPLTPRTGDSYEQYF.

The J gene is TRBJ2-3, the V gene TRBV7-2, with D possibly called TRBD1 or TRBD2 (5 bases each). V was cut by 5 bases and J by 8 bases, with 14 bases left in between. CDR1 SGHTA and CDR2 FQGNSA come from the germline V gene. This CDR3 is built from 13 residues. The CDR3 region has the DNA TGTGCCAGCAGCCTCACCGCCGGGACTACGCAGTATTTT. It translates to CASSLTAGTTQYF.

This clonotype was found a few times. The chain employs TRBV12-3 or TRBV12-4 and TRBJ2-3, with TRBD2 as a possible D gene (5 bases). This CDR3 contains 11 residues. V was trimmed by 4 bases and J by 7 bases, leaving 6 bases between them. Here the CDR3 DNA reads TGTGCCAGCAGTTCTAGCTATACGCAGTATTTT. It encodes CASSSSYTQYF.

This rearrangement joins TRBV3-1 to TRBJ2-5; D is unclear. The V end lost 0 bases, the J end lost 1 base, and 6 bases lay between the germline ends. Germline loops: CDR1 LGHDT, CDR2 YNNKEL (reference sequence). This CDR3 region has 14 residues. In DNA, the CDR3 is TGTGCCAGCAGCCAAGATGAGCGCCAAGAGACCCAGTACTTC. The encoded protein is CASSQDERQETQYF.

This clonotype was seen only a few times. The chain has TRBV5-6 and TRBJ2-4; TRBD1 is a possible D gene (5 bases). V was pared by 1 base and J by 0 bases, with 11 bases between. The CDR3 runs 16 residues. Germline CDR1 reads SGHDT; CDR2 reads YYEEEE. The CDR3 nucleotides are TGTGCCAGCAGCTTGAGGGGTAGGCTAGCCAAAAACATTCAGTACTTC. The encoded protein is CASSLRGRLAKNIQYF.

The CDR3 loop reads CASSVSGTSFDEQFF. The CDR3 coding sequence is TGTGCCAGCAGCGTATCCGGGACTAGCTTCGATGAGCAGTTCTTC. The chain uses TRBV9 and TRBJ2-1; 9 positions match TRBD2. Losses at the gene ends were 1 base for V and 8 bases for J; bases not matched to a gene: 7. The germline CDR1 and CDR2 sequences are SGDLS and YYNGEE. The CDR3 consists of 15 residues.

The chain combines TRBV7-2 with TRBJ2-1; 11 bases map to TRBD2. Losses at the gene ends were 3 bases for V and 14 bases for J; bases not matched to a gene: 9. The CDR3 totals 14 residues. Germline loops: CDR1 SGHTA, CDR2 FQGNSA. CDR3 amino acids: CASSFSLAGGLEFF. The CDR3, as DNA: TGTGCCAGCAGCTTTAGCCTAGCGGGGGGCCTGGAGTTCTTC.

J is TRBJ2-2 and V is TRBV6-2 or TRBV6-3; TRBD1 matches 8 bases. V lost 6 bases to trimming and J lost 8 bases; unmatched junction nucleotides: 5. CDR3 length equals 13 residues. Germline CDR1 reads MNHEY; CDR2 reads SVGEGT. CDR3 nucleotide sequence: TGTGCCAGCAGCAGGACAGGGCAAGGGGAGCTGTTTTTT. It codes for CASSRTGQGELFF.

V usage is TRBV9 and J usage is TRBJ1-1; D gene uncertain. V was trimmed by 0 bases and J by 8 bases, leaving 14 bases between them. The CDR3 runs 14 residues. Germline V lookup: CDR1 SGDLS, CDR2 YYNGEE. CDR3 loop: CASSVEGVGGEAFF. The CDR3 bases are TGTGCCAGCAGCGTAGAGGGCGTCGGTGGAGAAGCTTTCTTT.

The rearrangement uses TRBV4-2 and TRBJ1-5, with D unclear. Germline CDR1 LGHNA, CDR2 YNFKEQ. V gave up 0 bases and J gave up 5 bases, with 11 bases separating them. The CDR3 has 15 amino acids. The CDR3 coding sequence is TGTGCCAGCAGCCAAGATCAAGGCCGGCATCAGCCCCAGCATTTT. It specifies CASSQDQGRHQPQHF.

The J gene is TRBJ2-5, the V gene TRBV4-1, with TRBD2 identical over 12 bases. Germline V lookup: CDR1 MGHRA, CDR2 YSYEKL. This CDR3 has 18 residues. V lost 1 base to trimming and J lost 5 bases; unmatched junction nucleotides: 11. CDR3 DNA sequence: TGCGCCAGCAGCCAAGCAGGACTAGCGGGGCCCCGCGGCGAGACCCAGTACTTC. Translation gives CASSQAGLAGPRGETQYF.

The rearrangement joins TRBV6-5 to TRBJ2-5, with TRBD2 matching 12 bases. V lost 2 bases, J lost 7 bases, and 11 bases stayed unmatched. Looked up from germline, CDR1 is MNHEY and CDR2 is SVGAGI. The CDR3 runs to 17 residues. The CDR3, as DNA: TGTGCCAGCAGTTACGCGCTAGCGGGGGGGATGGCAGGGACCCAGTACTTC. It specifies CASSYALAGGMAGTQYF.

DNA for the CDR3: TGCGCCAGCAGCCAAGATTTCTTAGGCACCCGAGGAGAGCAGTACTTC. Encoded protein: CASSQDFLGTRGEQYF. The chain couples TRBV4-3 to TRBJ2-7; no firm D call. The V end lost 0 bases, the J end lost 7 bases, and 19 bases lay between the germline ends. The germline V gene encodes CDR1 LGHNA and CDR2 YSLEER. The CDR3 is 16 amino acids.

This clonotype occurred a few times. This chain links TRBV5-1 with TRBJ1-2, with D perhaps TRBD1 (5 bases). Trimming removed 0 bases at V and 7 bases at J, with 16 bases between. The CDR3 contains 15 residues. Germline CDR1 SGHRS, CDR2 YFSETQ. Here the CDR3 reads CASSLGGTELSGYTF. CDR3 DNA sequence: TGCGCCAGCAGCTTGGGCGGGACGGAGTTGAGTGGCTACACCTTC.

The chain is built from TRBV28 and TRBJ2-4, with 8 nucleotides matching TRBD2. TRBJ2-5 explains the end of the DNA better; the J call may be wrong. Germline CDR1 reads MDHEN; CDR2 reads SYDVKM. The CDR3 runs to 16 residues. As DNA, the CDR3 is TGTGCCAGCAGTTTAGCTAGCGGGTTGTACCAAGAGACCCAGTACTTC. It yields the protein CASSLASGLYQETQYF.

This clonotype came up a few times. The CDR3 loop is CASSLTPIYEQYF. The CDR3 DNA follows: TGTGCCAGCAGTTTAACCCCGATCTACGAGCAGTACTTC. The chain carries TRBV12-3 or TRBV12-4 and TRBJ2-7; D gene ambiguous. This CDR3 is built from 13 residues. Trimming cost V 2 bases and J 3 bases, with 8 bases left between them.

In this sample, this clonotype turned up a few times. The genes are TRBV7-9 and TRBJ1-2; TRBD1 matches 7 bases. The CDR3 totals 14 residues. Germline loops: CDR1 SEHNR, CDR2 FQNEAQ (reference sequence). V shed 2 bases and J 3 bases; nucleotides not matched to a gene: 3. CDR3 residues: CASSLYGTDYGYTF. The DNA of the CDR3 is TGTGCCAGCAGCTTATACGGGACAGACTATGGCTACACCTTC. Full variable domain (outside the CDR3, taken from reference TRBV7-9 and TRBJ1-2): DTGVSQNPRHKITKRGQNVTFRCDPISEHNRLYWYRQTLGQGPEFLTYFQNEAQLEKSRLLSDRFSAERPKGSFSTLEIQRTEQGDSAMYLCASSLYGTDYGYTFGSGTRLTVV.

The rearrangement joins TRBV2 to TRBJ2-3; 10 nucleotides align to TRBD1. The junction had 7 bases not matched to a gene; V was cut back by 7 bases and J by 3 bases. Per the germline V gene, CDR1 is SNHLY and CDR2 is FYNNEI. This CDR3 comprises 15 residues. The CDR3 protein is CASTIGTGETDTQYF. DNA of the CDR3: TGTGCCAGCACCATCGGGACAGGGGAGACAGATACGCAGTATTTT.

The CDR3 DNA is TGTGCCAACAGACAGACCCGCGGCTATGGCTACACCTTC. It specifies CANRQTRGYGYTF. The chain is built from TRBV2 and TRBJ1-2, with D possibly TRBD1 on 5 matching bases. Germline CDR1 is SNHLY and CDR2 is FYNNEI. This CDR3 is built from 13 residues. V was trimmed by 10 bases and J by 4 bases, leaving 16 bases between them.

J is TRBJ2-7 and V is TRBV6-5; no firm D call. This CDR3 has 15 amino acids. In germline, CDR1 is MNHEY, CDR2 SVGAGI. V was cut by 6 bases and J by 7 bases, with 22 bases left in between. This CDR3 is CASSQQTHSSEEQYF. In nucleotides, the CDR3 is TGTGCCAGCAGCCAACAGACACACTCCTCTGAGGAGCAGTACTTC.

This clonotype was observed a handful of times. This chain uses TRBV10-3 with TRBJ1-6; no clear D gene. Per germline, CDR1 ENHRY and CDR2 SYGVKD. Trimming removed 7 bases at V and 6 bases at J, with 13 bases between. CDR3 length equals 14 residues. The CDR3 nucleotides read TGTGCCATCAAGGCGAAAGGAACTAATTCACCCCTCCACTTT. Translating gives CAIKAKGTNSPLHF.

The chain has TRBV29-1 and TRBJ2-5; D ambiguous. The germline V gene has CDR1 SQVTM and CDR2 ANQGSEA. This CDR3 contains 11 residues. V lost 3 bases, J lost 11 bases, and 13 bases lay in between. CDR3 protein: CSVEEWNEQYF. The DNA of the CDR3 is TGCAGCGTTGAGGAATGGAATGAGCAGTACTTC. The full variable domain, its missing parts supplied by reference TRBV29-1 and TRBJ2-5, is SAVISQKPSRDICQRGTSLTIQCQVDSQVTMMFWYRQQPGQSLTLIATANQGSEATYESGFVIDKFPISRPNLTFSTLTVSNMSPEDSSIYLCSVEEWNEQYFGPGTRLLVL.

The sample holds a few counts of this clonotype. This chain joins TRBV5-6 and TRBJ2-1; TRBD2 agrees at 7 bases. Trimming took 4 bases from V and 4 from J; bases not matched to a gene: 5. Looked up from germline, CDR1 is SGHDT and CDR2 is YYEEEE. The CDR3 is 14 amino acids. CDR3 in amino acids: CASSTGLLYNEQFF. CDR3 DNA: TGTGCCAGCAGCACGGGACTACTGTACAATGAGCAGTTCTTC.

This chain's CDR3 is CSASLRWTDTQYF. The DNA of the CDR3 is TGCAGTGCTAGTCTCAGGTGGACAGATACGCAGTATTTT. V and J are TRBV20-1 and TRBJ2-3; no reliable D call. Germline V gene lookup returns CDR1 DFQATT and CDR2 SNEGSKA (reference sequence). The CDR3 extends over 13 amino acids. V lost 3 bases to trimming and J lost 3 bases, with 10 bases between them.

This chain connects TRBV6-6 to TRBJ2-7; D gene ambiguous. The CDR3 consists of 12 residues. Germline lookup yields CDR1 MNHNY and CDR2 SVGAGI (reference sequence). V was clipped by 0 bases and J by 7 bases, with 7 bases between them. CDR3: CASSYSLREQYF. In nucleotides, the CDR3 is TGTGCCAGCAGTTACTCTCTCCGGGAGCAGTACTTC.

In its sample, this clonotype was seen once. The chain recombines TRBV6-4 with TRBJ2-5, with TRBD2 matching over 8 bases. CDR3 length equals 18 residues. Germline loops: CDR1 MRHNA, CDR2 SNTAGT. V was pared by 3 bases and J by 1 base, with 13 bases of the junction left unmatched. CDR3 protein: CASSEYIAGQCSQETQYF. The CDR3 DNA reads as TGTGCCAGCAGTGAATATATAGCGGGGCAATGCTCCCAAGAGACCCAGTACTTC.